Below are 10 T cell receptor beta chains sequenced from a single sample in a study of blood T cell repertoires in COVID-19. TCRdb's copy holds only in-frame clones and misses some; the assay was immunoSEQ multiplex PCR. Of more than 300,000 clones in the sample, roughly 86% were seen once. Sequencing was done on a sample of peripheral blood. These receptors all stem from a woman in her 30s with COVID-19, enrolled during active disease.

In its sample, this clone was seen a few times. This chain connects TRBV6-6 to TRBJ1-1, with D perhaps matching TRBD1 (6 bases). Trimming pared 5 bases from V and 4 bases from J, leaving 8 bases between. CDR1 is MNHNY and CDR2 is SVGAGI in the germline V gene (reference sequence). This CDR3 is 12 amino acids long. CDR3 region: CASSPQGTEAFF. The DNA of the CDR3 is TGTGCCAGCAGTCCACAGGGCACTGAAGCTTTCTTT.

V is TRBV24-1 and J is TRBJ2-3; 8 nucleotides align to TRBD2. The trim removed 4 bases at V and 1 base at J, leaving 6 bases unmatched. CDR1 is KGHDR, CDR2 SFDVKD, per germline. The CDR3 is 16 residues long. CDR3 DNA: TGTGCCACCAGTGACGCCCAACTAGCGGGCACAGATACGCAGTATTTT. Encoded protein: CATSDAQLAGTDTQYF.

This clone was found once. The genes are TRBV7-9 and TRBJ2-1; TRBD2 agrees at 10 bases. After removal of 3 bases from V and 5 bases from J, the junction contained 7 bases not matched to a gene. This CDR3 has 16 residues. From germline, CDR1 is SEHNR and CDR2 FQNEAQ (reference sequence). CDR3 in amino acids: CASSFRPGLANNEQFF. CDR3 DNA sequence: TGTGCCAGCAGCTTCCGACCGGGACTAGCGAACAATGAGCAGTTCTTC. Looking up the rest from reference TRBV7-9 and TRBJ2-1 gives the full variable domain: DTGVSQNPRHKITKRGQNVTFRCDPISEHNRLYWYRQTLGQGPEFLTYFQNEAQLEKSRLLSDRFSAERPKGSFSTLEIQRTEQGDSAMYLCASSFRPGLANNEQFFGPGTRLTVL.

There are a few counts of this clone. The chain recombines TRBV28 with TRBJ1-3; no clear D gene. CDR3 length equals 12 residues. V dropped 5 bases and J dropped 4 bases, with 6 bases sitting between them. Germline CDR1 and CDR2: MDHEN and SYDVKM. The CDR3 region is CASSPQGNTIYF. The DNA for the CDR3 is TGTGCCAGCAGTCCTCAGGGAAACACCATATATTTT.

This clone appeared many times. The V call is TRBV7-2, the J call TRBJ2-2; TRBD1 aligns across 8 bases. Germline V gene data show CDR1 as SGHTA and CDR2 as FQGNSA. The CDR3 consists of 16 residues. Trimming took 6 bases from V and 5 from J; bases not matched to a gene: 11. The CDR3 here is CASRPPDRATTGELFF. CDR3 in DNA: TGTGCCAGCAGGCCCCCGGACAGGGCAACGACCGGGGAGCTGTTTTTT.

This chain connects TRBV20-1 to TRBJ1-2; D not certain. The CDR3 has 13 amino acids. V was cut by 3 bases and J by 4 bases, with 12 bases left in between. CDR1 is DFQATT, CDR2 SNEGSKA, per germline (reference sequence). The chain's CDR3 is CSASFTDVYGYTF. CDR3 coding DNA: TGCAGTGCTAGTTTTACAGATGTCTATGGCTACACCTTC.

The chain joins TRBV2 to TRBJ1-1, with 8 bases that match TRBD1. CDR1 SNHLY and CDR2 FYNNEI come from the germline V gene. After removal of 1 base from V and 4 bases from J, the junction contained 2 bases not matched to a gene. This CDR3 spans 14 amino acids. CDR3 in amino acids: CASSEGGTGTEAFF. In DNA form, the CDR3 reads TGTGCCAGCAGTGAAGGGGGGACAGGCACTGAAGCTTTCTTT.

The genes are TRBV13 and TRBJ2-1; 9 bases map to TRBD2. V lost 0 bases, J lost 5 bases, and 2 bases stayed unmatched. Germline V gene data show CDR1 as PRHDT and CDR2 as FYEKMQ (reference sequence). This CDR3 spans 15 amino acids. The CDR3 coding sequence is TGTGCCAGCAGCTTAGGACTAGCGGGTAACAATGAGCAGTTCTTC. This translates into CASSLGLAGNNEQFF.

In the case of this clone: The same CDR3 also results from other DNA sequences found in this sample. This chain uses TRBV5-4 with TRBJ1-4; TRBD1 is a possible D gene (6 bases). Germline V gene sequence: CDR1 SGHNT, CDR2 YYREEE (reference sequence). This CDR3 is built from 14 residues. V was clipped by 5 bases and J by 5 bases, with 13 bases between them. CDR3 DNA sequence: TGTGCCAGCAGTCCCGGACAGCTCAATGAAAAACTGTTTTTT. It translates to CASSPGQLNEKLFF.

The genes are TRBV7-3 and TRBJ2-7; D not resolved. The CDR3 length is 12 residues. V dropped 5 bases and J dropped 2 bases, with 7 bases sitting between them. Germline CDR1 reads SGHTA; CDR2 reads FQGTGA. CDR3 DNA: TGTGCCAGCAGCCCTAAGCCCTACGAGCAGTACTTC. It yields the protein CASSPKPYEQYF.